These 24 T cell receptor beta chains share one sample of origin, sequenced in a study of Ad26.COV2.S vaccination and SARS-CoV-2 variants. TCRdb's table, derived via immunoSEQ multiplex PCR, lists solely in-frame clones and lacks some. Of about 480,000 clones listed, roughly 89% are singletons. Treatment in this sample: about 20 received Ad26.COV2.S at low or high dose, single or two shots; 5 received placebo; per-sample allocation not given. On day 63 after the first injection, vaccine and placebo recipients gave samples. Here the sequenced sample was peripheral blood, taken in a trial of Ad26.COV2.S vaccine versus placebo. Every receptor here comes from a person between 18 and 65 years old who received the Ad26.COV2.S COVID-19 vaccine or a placebo.

V is TRBV27 and J is TRBJ1-6; no reliable D call. Per germline, CDR1 MNHEY and CDR2 SMNVEV (reference sequence). This CDR3 has 15 residues. V lost 7 bases, J lost 1 base, and 11 bases lay in between. For the CDR3, the DNA is TGTGCCAGCAAGGTGTTAGGGTCCTATAATTCACCCCTCCACTTT. It encodes CASKVLGSYNSPLHF.

This clone was seen only a few times. The rearrangement joins TRBV7-6 to TRBJ1-6, with D possibly being TRBD1 (5 bases). The germline gives CDR1 SGHVS, CDR2 FNYEAQ. V was clipped by 4 bases and J by 8 bases, with 12 bases between them. The CDR3 length is 14 residues. As DNA, the CDR3 is TGTGCCAGCAGCTCACAGGTGGGGGATTCACCCCTCCACTTT. Its protein product is CASSSQVGDSPLHF.

V is TRBV28 and J is TRBJ2-3, with D uncertain. Between the trimmed V and J ends, which lost 3 bases and 2 bases, there was a span of 12 bases. Germline V lookup: CDR1 MDHEN, CDR2 SYDVKM. The CDR3 loop spans 15 amino acids. DNA of the CDR3: TGTGCCAGCAGTTTTAGTGTCTCACTCACAGATACGCAGTATTTT. Its translation: CASSFSVSLTDTQYF. Full variable domain (remainder filled in from reference TRBV28 and TRBJ2-3): DVKVTQSSRYLVKRTGEKVFLECVQDMDHENMFWYRQDPGLGLRLIYFSYDVKMKEKGDIPEGYSVSREKKERFSLILESASTNQTSMYLCASSFSVSLTDTQYFGPGTRLTVL.

This clone was seen a few times. The chain joins TRBV30 to TRBJ1-2; 10 positions agree with TRBD1. The CDR3 covers 14 residues. Per germline, CDR1 GTSNPN and CDR2 SVGIG (reference sequence). The V gene end was trimmed by 6 bases and the J gene end by 4 bases; junction bases not matched to a gene: 8. In DNA, the CDR3 is TGTGCCTGTATGAATGGACAGGGGGTCTATGGCTACACCTTC. Its translation: CACMNGQGVYGYTF.

The CDR3 sequence is CASSLGAEYQETQYF. The CDR3 DNA reads as TGTGCCAGCAGCTTAGGAGCGGAGTACCAAGAGACCCAGTACTTC. V gene TRBV11-3 combines with J gene TRBJ2-5; TRBD2 might be the D (5 bases). V was clipped by 1 base and J by 0 bases, with 9 bases between them. In germline, CDR1 is SGHNT, CDR2 YENEEA. The CDR3 consists of 15 residues.

On this clone: Other DNA sequences of this sample code for an identical CDR3. The gene calls are TRBV5-1 and TRBJ2-3; 8 nucleotides agree with TRBD2. The CDR3 is 15 residues long. The germline V gene encodes CDR1 SGHRS and CDR2 YFSETQ. The V segment lost 2 bases and the J segment 1 base; nucleotides outside the gene matches: 3. The CDR3 region has the DNA TGCGCCAGCAGCTTAGCGGGAGATCGCACAGATACGCAGTATTTT. Its translation: CASSLAGDRTDTQYF. Drawing the rest from reference TRBV5-1 and TRBJ2-3, the complete variable domain is KAGVTQTPRYLIKTRGQQVTLSCSPISGHRSVSWYQQTPGQGLQFLFEYFSETQRNKGNFPGRFSGRQFSNSRSEMNVSTLELGDSALYLCASSLAGDRTDTQYFGPGTRLTVL.

The chain couples TRBV18 to TRBJ1-2; D is unresolved. V lost 4 bases, J lost 3 bases, and 12 bases lay in between. From germline, CDR1 is KGHSH and CDR2 LQKENI. The CDR3 contains 14 residues. CDR3 sequence (DNA): TGTGCCAGCTCACACGACGTTTCGGACTATGGCTACACCTTC. This gives the protein CASSHDVSDYGYTF.

This clone was observed a single time. The genes are TRBV6-5 and TRBJ2-6, with D possibly TRBD1 on 6 matching bases. V dropped 7 bases and J dropped 4 bases, with 11 bases sitting between them. Germline lookup yields CDR1 MNHEY and CDR2 SVGAGI. The CDR3 loop spans 14 amino acids. In DNA form, the CDR3 reads TGTGCCAGCAAGGGGGTGACCGGGGCCAACGTCCTGACTTTC. Its translation is CASKGVTGANVLTF.

The chain couples TRBV28 to TRBJ1-2, with a tentative D call TRBD1 (5 bases). This CDR3 has 14 residues. The germline V gene has CDR1 MDHEN and CDR2 SYDVKM. V gave up 6 bases and J gave up 8 bases, with 19 bases separating them. DNA of the CDR3: TGTGCCAGCAGGTTTCGGGACCGCCGCTACGGCTACACCTTC. Its protein is CASRFRDRRYGYTF.

V is TRBV6-4 and J is TRBJ1-6, with no clear D. The V end lost 6 bases, the J end lost 5 bases, and 17 bases lay between the germline ends. The CDR3 totals 16 residues. Germline-derived CDR1 and CDR2 are MRHNA and SNTAGT. CDR3 in DNA: TGTGCCAGCAGAGAACAGCCCTTGGACGATAATTCACCCCTCCACTTT. Translated, it gives CASREQPLDDNSPLHF.

The chain employs TRBV7-2 and TRBJ2-6, with D hard to call. Trimming took off 1 base at V and 0 bases at J, with 7 bases between the two ends. The CDR3 is 16 residues long. Per the germline V gene, CDR1 is SGHTA and CDR2 is FQGNSA. In DNA form, the CDR3 reads TGTGCCAGCAGCTTAGTACGGGTCTCTGGGGCCAACGTCCTGACTTTC. Its translation: CASSLVRVSGANVLTF. Drawing the rest from reference TRBV7-2 and TRBJ2-6, the complete variable domain is GAGVSQSPSNKVTEKGKDVELRCDPISGHTALYWYRQSLGQGLEFLIYFQGNSAPDKSGLPSDRFSAERTGGSVSTLTIQRTQQEDSAVYLCASSLVRVSGANVLTFGAGSRLTVL.

This clone occurred once. The V and J genes are TRBV6-5 and TRBJ1-2; D possibly corresponds to TRBD1 (6 bases). V lost 10 bases to trimming and J lost 4 bases, with 22 bases between them. This CDR3 contains 15 residues. Per the germline V gene, CDR1 is MNHEY and CDR2 is SVGAGI. The CDR3 loop reads CAISPGAVQIYGYTF. DNA of the CDR3: TGTGCCATCTCCCCGGGGGCAGTACAAATCTATGGCTACACCTTC.

The rearrangement links TRBV7-2 to TRBJ1-5, with D tentatively TRBD1 (5 bases). CDR1 is SGHTA and CDR2 is FQGNSA in the germline V gene. V was pared by 2 bases and J by 10 bases, with 15 bases between. The CDR3 has 14 amino acids. For the CDR3, the DNA is TGTGCCAGCAGCTTAAGAGGTCGGGGCTACCCCCAGCATTTT. This sequence encodes CASSLRGRGYPQHF.

The genes are TRBV7-9 and TRBJ1-1; 8 nucleotides align to TRBD1. Germline lookup yields CDR1 SEHNR and CDR2 FQNEAQ (reference sequence). V shed 1 base and J 4 bases; nucleotides not matched to a gene: 14. The length of the CDR3 is 18 residues. In nucleotides, the CDR3 is TGTGCCAGCAGCTTAGGTCTCCGTACAACAGGGGGAAGCACTGAAGCTTTCTTT. This translates into CASSLGLRTTGGSTEAFF.

The sample holds one count of this clone. This sequence joins TRBV5-6 and TRBJ1-5; D remains unclear. This CDR3 spans 14 amino acids. The V gene lost 3 bases and the J gene lost 1 base, with 8 bases spanning the gap. Germline V gene sequence: CDR1 SGHDT, CDR2 YYEEEE. Here the CDR3 reads CASSSGSSNQPQHF. In nucleotides, the CDR3 is TGTGCCAGCAGCTCGGGAAGCAGCAATCAGCCCCAGCATTTT.

A few counts support this clone. The chain couples TRBV7-2 to TRBJ1-1; D is perhaps TRBD1 (6 bases). CDR3 length equals 15 residues. V was pared by 5 bases and J by 4 bases, with 17 bases between. Germline V gene sequence: CDR1 SGHTA, CDR2 FQGNSA. The CDR3 region is CASSPQGHPGTEAFF. DNA of the CDR3: TGTGCCAGCAGCCCCCAGGGACACCCGGGCACTGAAGCTTTCTTT.

The chain couples TRBV28 to TRBJ2-2; D gene ambiguous. The CDR3 has 14 amino acids. Germline loops: CDR1 MDHEN, CDR2 SYDVKM. The V gene lost 8 bases and the J gene lost 4 bases, with 14 bases spanning the gap. CDR3 protein: CASLRAGSTGELFF. For the CDR3, the DNA is TGTGCCAGCCTTCGGGCAGGCAGCACCGGGGAGCTGTTTTTT. The variable domain in full, with the rest retrieved from reference TRBV28 and TRBJ2-2, is DVKVTQSSRYLVKRTGEKVFLECVQDMDHENMFWYRQDPGLGLRLIYFSYDVKMKEKGDIPEGYSVSREKKERFSLILESASTNQTSMYLCASLRAGSTGELFFGEGSRLTVL.

The rearrangement uses TRBV2 and TRBJ2-2, with a possible D match to TRBD1 (6 bases). The length of the CDR3 is 16 residues. Looked up from germline, CDR1 is SNHLY and CDR2 is FYNNEI. V shed 4 bases and J shed 4 bases, with 16 bases lying between them. The CDR3 reads CASSVQRTDGTGELFF. The CDR3 DNA sequence: TGTGCCAGCAGTGTTCAAAGGACAGACGGCACCGGGGAGCTGTTTTTT.

The V call is TRBV28, the J call TRBJ1-1; D is undetermined. The V end lost 8 bases, the J end lost 4 bases, and 8 bases lay between the germline ends. CDR3 length: 11 amino acids. Looked up from germline, CDR1 is MDHEN and CDR2 is SYDVKM. CDR3 amino acids: CASSGLTEAFF. Written as DNA, the CDR3 is TGTGCCAGCTCCGGTCTCACTGAAGCTTTCTTT.

J is TRBJ1-2 and V is TRBV6-5, with D possibly matching TRBD1 (5 bases). V lost 6 bases to trimming and J lost 2 bases, with 16 bases between them. Germline CDR1 MNHEY, CDR2 SVGAGI. This CDR3 contains 15 residues. Here the CDR3 reads CASRRNPTGNYGYTF. For the CDR3, the DNA is TGTGCCAGCAGACGAAACCCAACAGGAAACTATGGCTACACCTTC.

This chain connects TRBV28 to TRBJ2-3; D perhaps matches TRBD2 (5 bases). Germline CDR1 reads MDHEN; CDR2 reads SYDVKM. The CDR3 is 14 residues long. V lost 5 bases and J lost 5, with 14 bases in between. The CDR3 DNA reads TGTGCCAGCAGTGGTACTCGGGAACAAGATACGCAGTATTTT. As protein: CASSGTREQDTQYF.

The chain is built from TRBV5-4 and TRBJ1-4; D unclear. From germline, CDR1 is SGHNT and CDR2 YYREEE (reference sequence). V dropped 5 bases and J dropped 7 bases, with 15 bases sitting between them. The CDR3 extends over 14 amino acids. CDR3 amino acids: CASSSGVIGEKLFF. The CDR3 DNA is TGTGCCAGCAGTTCCGGCGTTATTGGTGAAAAACTGTTTTTT.

This clone was seen a few times. This sequence joins TRBV19 and TRBJ1-2; no definite D call. The germline V and J ends were trimmed by 5 bases and 6 bases, with 10 bases remaining between them. CDR3 length: 12 amino acids. Germline loops: CDR1 LNHDA, CDR2 SQIVND (reference sequence). The CDR3 reads CASSETPNGYTF. The DNA for the CDR3 is TGTGCCAGTAGTGAAACGCCGAATGGCTACACCTTC.

The V gene is TRBV4-1, the J gene TRBJ2-3, with D possibly matching TRBD2 (5 bases). Germline lookup yields CDR1 MGHRA and CDR2 YSYEKL. The CDR3 has 16 amino acids. V was clipped by 0 bases and J by 3 bases, with 13 bases between them. The CDR3 sequence: CASSQDLGSGTDTQYF. For the CDR3, the DNA is TGCGCCAGCAGCCAAGACCTGGGGTCGGGGACAGATACGCAGTATTTT.